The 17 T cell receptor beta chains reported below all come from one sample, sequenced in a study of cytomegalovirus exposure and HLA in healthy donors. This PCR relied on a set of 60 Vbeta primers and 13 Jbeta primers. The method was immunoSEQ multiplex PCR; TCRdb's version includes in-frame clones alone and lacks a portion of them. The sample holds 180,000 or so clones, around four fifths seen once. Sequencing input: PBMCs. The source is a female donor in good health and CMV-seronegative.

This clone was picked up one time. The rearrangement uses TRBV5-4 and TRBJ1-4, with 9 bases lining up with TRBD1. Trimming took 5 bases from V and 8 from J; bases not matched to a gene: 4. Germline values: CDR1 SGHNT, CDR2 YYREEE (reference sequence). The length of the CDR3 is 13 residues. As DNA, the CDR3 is TGTGCCAGCAGGGACAGGGGTGGGGAAAAACTGTTTTTT. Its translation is CASRDRGGEKLFF.

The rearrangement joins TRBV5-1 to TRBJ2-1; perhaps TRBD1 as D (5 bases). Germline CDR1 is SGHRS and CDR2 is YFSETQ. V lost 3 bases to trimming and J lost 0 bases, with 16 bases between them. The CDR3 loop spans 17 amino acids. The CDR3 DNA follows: TGCGCCAGCAGCTCGAACAGGCAGAAAAGCTCCTACAATGAGCAGTTCTTC. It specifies CASSSNRQKSSYNEQFF.

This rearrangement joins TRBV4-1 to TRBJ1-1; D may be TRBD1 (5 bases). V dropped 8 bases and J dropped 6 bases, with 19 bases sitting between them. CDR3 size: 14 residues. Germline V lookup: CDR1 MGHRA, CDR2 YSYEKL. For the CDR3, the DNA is TGCGCCAGCTCTACTTCTCCCCGGGGGGCTGAAGCTTTCTTT. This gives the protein CASSTSPRGAEAFF.

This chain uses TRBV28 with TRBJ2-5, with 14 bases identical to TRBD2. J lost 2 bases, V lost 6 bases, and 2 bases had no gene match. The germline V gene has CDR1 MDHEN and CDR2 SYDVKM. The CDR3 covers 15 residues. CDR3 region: CASRGLAGGQETQYF. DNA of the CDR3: TGTGCCAGCAGAGGACTAGCGGGAGGTCAAGAGACCCAGTACTTC.

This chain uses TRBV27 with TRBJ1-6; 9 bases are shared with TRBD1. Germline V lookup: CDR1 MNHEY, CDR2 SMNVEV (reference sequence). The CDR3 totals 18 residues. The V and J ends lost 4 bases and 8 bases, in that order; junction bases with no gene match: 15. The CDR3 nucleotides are TGTGCCAGCAGTTCCTCATCTCCCTTGACAGGGGGAGATTCACCCCTCCACTTT. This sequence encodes CASSSSSPLTGGDSPLHF.

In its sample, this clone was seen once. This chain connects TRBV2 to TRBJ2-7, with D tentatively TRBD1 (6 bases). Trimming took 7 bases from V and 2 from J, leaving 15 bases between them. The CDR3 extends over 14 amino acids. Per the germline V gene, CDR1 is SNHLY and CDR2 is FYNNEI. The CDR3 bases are TGTGCCAGCACTGACAGGACAGAAGCCTACGAGCAGTACTTC. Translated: CASTDRTEAYEQYF.

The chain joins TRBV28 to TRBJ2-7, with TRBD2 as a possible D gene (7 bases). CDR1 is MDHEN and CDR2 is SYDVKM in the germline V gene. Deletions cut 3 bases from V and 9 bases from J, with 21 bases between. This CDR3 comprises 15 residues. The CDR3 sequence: CASSLSGTRGIGQYF. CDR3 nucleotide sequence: TGTGCCAGCAGTTTGAGCGGGACAAGGGGTATCGGGCAGTACTTC.

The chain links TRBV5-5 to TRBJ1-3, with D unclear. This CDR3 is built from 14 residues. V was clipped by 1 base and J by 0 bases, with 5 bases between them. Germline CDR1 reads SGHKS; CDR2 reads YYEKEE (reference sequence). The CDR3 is CASSLLISGNTIYF. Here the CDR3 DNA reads TGTGCCAGCAGCTTGCTTATCTCTGGAAACACCATATATTTT.

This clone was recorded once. CDR3 amino acids: CASSRSRPQDYEQYF. DNA of the CDR3: TGTGCCAGCAGCCGTTCTCGACCACAGGACTACGAGCAGTACTTC. V and J are TRBV11-2 and TRBJ2-7, with D tentatively TRBD1 (5 bases). Trimming removed 5 bases from V and 3 bases from J, with 17 bases in between. Germline V CDR1 and CDR2: SGHAT, FQNNGV. The CDR3 spans 15 residues.

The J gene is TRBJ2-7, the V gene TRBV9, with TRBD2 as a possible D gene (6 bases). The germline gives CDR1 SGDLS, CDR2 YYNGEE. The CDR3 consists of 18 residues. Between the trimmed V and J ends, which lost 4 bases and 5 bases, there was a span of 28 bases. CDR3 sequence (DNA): TGTGCCAGCAGCCCAGAAGATAGGGGAGGCGGCCTCTTAGACGAGCAGTACTTC. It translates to CASSPEDRGGGLLDEQYF. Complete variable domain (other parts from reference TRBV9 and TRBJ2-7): DSGVTQTPKHLITATGQRVTLRCSPRSGDLSVYWYQQSLDQGLQFLIQYYNGEERAKGNILERFSAQQFPDLHSELNLSSLELGDSALYFCASSPEDRGGGLLDEQYFGPGTRLTVT.

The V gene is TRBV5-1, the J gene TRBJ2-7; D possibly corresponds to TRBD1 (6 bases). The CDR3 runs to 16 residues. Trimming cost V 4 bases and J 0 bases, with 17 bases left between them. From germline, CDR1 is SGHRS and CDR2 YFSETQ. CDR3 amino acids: CASSRNMDSFSYEQYF. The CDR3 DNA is TGCGCCAGCAGCCGCAATATGGACAGCTTCTCCTACGAGCAGTACTTC.

CDR3 sequence: CASSPTLRDSFSGANVLTF. CDR3 bases: TGTGCCAGCTCACCCACGCTCCGGGACAGCTTCTCTGGGGCCAACGTCCTGACTTTC. The chain employs TRBV18 and TRBJ2-6; 7 bases are a match to TRBD1. V dropped 3 bases and J dropped 0; count of bases not matched to a gene: 11. CDR3 length: 19 amino acids. Germline values: CDR1 KGHSH, CDR2 LQKENI.

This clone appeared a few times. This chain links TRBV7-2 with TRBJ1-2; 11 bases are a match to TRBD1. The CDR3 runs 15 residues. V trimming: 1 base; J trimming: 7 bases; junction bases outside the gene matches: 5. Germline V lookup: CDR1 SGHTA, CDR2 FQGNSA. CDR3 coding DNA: TGTGCCAGCAGCTTAGTTGACGGGACAGGGGGTGGCTACACCTTC. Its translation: CASSLVDGTGGGYTF.

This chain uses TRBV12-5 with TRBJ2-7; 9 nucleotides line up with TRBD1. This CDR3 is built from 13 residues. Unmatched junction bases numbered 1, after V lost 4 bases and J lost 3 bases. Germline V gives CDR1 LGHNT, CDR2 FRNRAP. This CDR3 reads CASGSGQGYEQYF. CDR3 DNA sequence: TGTGCTAGTGGTTCGGGACAGGGCTACGAGCAGTACTTC. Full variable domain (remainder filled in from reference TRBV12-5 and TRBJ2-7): DARVTQTPRHKVTEMGQEVTMRCQPILGHNTVFWYRQTMMQGLELLAYFRNRAPLDDSGMPKDRFSAEMPDATLATLKIQPSEPRDSAVYFCASGSGQGYEQYFGPGTRLTVT.

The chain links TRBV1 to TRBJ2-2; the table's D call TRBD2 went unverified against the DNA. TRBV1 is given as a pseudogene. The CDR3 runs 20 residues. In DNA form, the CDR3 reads TGCACCAGCAGCCCAACCCGGGTGGCTAGCGGGAAACCGAACACCGGGGAGCTGTTTTTT. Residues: CTSSPTRVASGKPNTGELFF.

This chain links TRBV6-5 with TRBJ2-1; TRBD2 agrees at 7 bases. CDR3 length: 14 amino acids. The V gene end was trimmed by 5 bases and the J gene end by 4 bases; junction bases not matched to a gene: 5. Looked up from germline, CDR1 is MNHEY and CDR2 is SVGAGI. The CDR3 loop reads CASSLSGTYNEQFF. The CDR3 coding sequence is TGTGCCAGCAGTCTCAGCGGGACTTACAATGAGCAGTTCTTC.

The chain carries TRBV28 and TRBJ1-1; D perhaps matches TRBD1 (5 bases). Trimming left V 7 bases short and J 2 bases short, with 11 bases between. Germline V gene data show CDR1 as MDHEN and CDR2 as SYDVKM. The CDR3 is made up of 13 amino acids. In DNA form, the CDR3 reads TGTGCCAGCACCTTAAGGGGCAACACTGAAGCTTTCTTT. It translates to CASTLRGNTEAFF.